This T cell receptor (beta chain) derives from a study of blood T cells in healthy people across ages. Alongside a J-beta primer mix, a sample-barcoded 5' primer served in a second PCR lasting about 7 to 12 cycles. TCRdb independently ran MiXCR on the 5' RACE reads; one entry per CDR3 protein. The sample lists around 990,000 distinct CDR3 sequences, roughly two fifths occurring once. CDR3 length: 17 amino acids. CDR1 is LGHNA and CDR2 is YNFKEQ in the germline V gene. V lost 0 bases to trimming and J lost 11 bases; unmatched junction nucleotides: 18. This sequence originates from a man aged 18-30 years in good health. Sequencing was carried out using blood. The chain employs TRBV4-2 and TRBJ2-5; TRBD2 matches 7 bases. For the CDR3, the DNA is TGTGCCAGCAGCCAAGATGAGGTTGGCGGGGGTTTCAATGAGCAGTACTTC. Its translation: CASSQDEVGGGFNEQYF.